The 23 T cell receptor beta chains listed next were all sequenced from one sample in a study of beta chain features in type 1 diabetes. Their antigens are not known. Study conclusions and caveats: People with Type 1 diabetes carried modestly yet significantly shorter TCRB CDR3s in all four CD4+ subsets.

Expressed TCRB transcripts were sequenced because the isolated RNA had all been reverse transcribed beforehand. Libraries were prepared by immunoSEQ multiplex PCR; TCRdb keeps only in-frame clonotypes and omits some of them. The table includes about 68,000 clones, about 50% detected once. The specimen sequenced was central memory CD4+ T cells from blood. The receptors derive from a man younger than 40 with type 1 diabetes.

The chain carries TRBV5-1 and TRBJ2-3, with 12 bases that match TRBD2. The V gene's germline CDR1 is SGHRS and CDR2 YFSETQ. V dropped 4 bases and J dropped 6; count of bases not matched to a gene: 12. The CDR3 loop spans 17 amino acids. The CDR3 is CASSGTGTSGSGDTQYF. The CDR3 DNA follows: TGCGCCAGCAGCGGAACCGGGACTAGCGGGTCCGGGGATACGCAGTATTTT.

This clone was detected only a few times. V is TRBV2 and J is TRBJ2-3, with 10 bases aligning to TRBD1. Germline V gene sequence: CDR1 SNHLY, CDR2 FYNNEI. The junction had 3 bases not matched to a gene; V was cut back by 4 bases and J by 5 bases. CDR3 size: 14 residues. The CDR3: CASSGQGAVDTQYF. The CDR3 coding sequence is TGTGCCAGCAGTGGACAGGGGGCAGTAGATACGCAGTATTTT.

The V gene is TRBV5-4, the J gene TRBJ2-7, with 9 bases aligning to TRBD1. Trimming took 4 bases from V and 6 from J; bases not matched to a gene: 5. Germline CDR1 SGHNT, CDR2 YYREEE (reference sequence). This CDR3 has 13 amino acids. This chain's CDR3 is CASSGDRAGEQYF. The CDR3 DNA reads TGTGCCAGCAGCGGGGACAGGGCAGGCGAGCAGTACTTC.

This clone was detected only a few times. In nucleotides, the CDR3 is TGTGCCTGGAGTGTTGCGGGAGGAACAGATACGCAGTATTTT. It codes for CAWSVAGGTDTQYF. The chain combines TRBV30 with TRBJ2-3; 8 bases align to TRBD2. The junction had 2 bases not matched to a gene; V was cut back by 0 bases and J by 3 bases. Germline V gene lookup returns CDR1 GTSNPN and CDR2 SVGIG (reference sequence). The CDR3 has 14 residues.

This chain links TRBV7-9 with TRBJ2-7, with D possibly being TRBD1 (5 bases). Germline CDR1 is SEHNR and CDR2 is FQNEAQ (reference sequence). This CDR3 region has 15 residues. V lost 5 bases to trimming and J lost 0 bases, with 14 bases between them. The CDR3 region has the DNA TGTGCCAGCAGCCATCGACAGCTAAGCTCCTACGAGCAGTACTTC. Translation gives CASSHRQLSSYEQYF. The variable domain in full, with the rest retrieved from reference TRBV7-9 and TRBJ2-7, is DTGVSQNPRHKITKRGQNVTFRCDPISEHNRLYWYRQTLGQGPEFLTYFQNEAQLEKSRLLSDRFSAERPKGSFSTLEIQRTEQGDSAMYLCASSHRQLSSYEQYFGPGTRLTVT.

The chain carries TRBV6-5 and TRBJ2-7, with a possible D match to TRBD2 (5 bases). CDR3 length: 14 amino acids. Trimming took 6 bases from V and 2 from J, leaving 14 bases between them. CDR1 is MNHEY, CDR2 SVGAGI, per germline. For the CDR3, the DNA is TGTGCCAGCAGCACCGATTCGGGAACCTACGAGCAGTACTTC. Translated, it gives CASSTDSGTYEQYF.

The chain uses TRBV28 and TRBJ1-3; TRBD1 matches 10 bases. The CDR3 loop spans 19 amino acids. V gave up 8 bases and J gave up 0 bases; unmatched junction bases: 16. Per the germline V gene, CDR1 is MDHEN and CDR2 is SYDVKM. CDR3 amino acids: CASQGRDRGWGFSGNTIYF. DNA for the CDR3: TGTGCCAGCCAGGGCAGGGACAGGGGATGGGGTTTCTCTGGAAACACCATATATTTT.

The genes are TRBV30 and TRBJ1-1; D is undetermined. Trimming removed 4 bases at V and 2 bases at J, with 17 bases between. In germline, CDR1 is GTSNPN, CDR2 SVGIG (reference sequence). The CDR3 length is 15 residues. The CDR3 DNA sequence: TGTGCCTGGACTGTCCTCCGGGTAACAAACACTGAAGCTTTCTTT. Translation gives CAWTVLRVTNTEAFF.

The chain joins TRBV21-1 to TRBJ1-3; TRBD1 is the table's D call and was not checked against the DNA. TRBV21-1 is tagged as a pseudogene. CDR3 length: 17 residues. CDR3 amino acids: CASSKLVRQARGNTIYF. Here the CDR3 DNA reads TGTGCCAGCAGCAAATTGGTGAGACAGGCTCGGGGAAACACCATATATTTT.

In its sample, this clone was seen once. The rearrangement uses TRBV27 and TRBJ2-7, with 14 bases matching TRBD2. J lost 4 bases, V lost 2 bases, and 4 bases had no gene match. The CDR3 covers 16 residues. The germline V gene has CDR1 MNHEY and CDR2 SMNVEV (reference sequence). The CDR3 DNA is TGTGCCAGCAGTTTAAAAGGGACTAGCGGGAGTTACGAGCAGTACTTC. Translated: CASSLKGTSGSYEQYF.

This chain joins TRBV6-1 and TRBJ2-2; 8 nucleotides agree with TRBD1. This CDR3 region has 15 residues. V was clipped by 4 bases and J by 3 bases; unmatched bases: 4. In germline, CDR1 is MNHNS, CDR2 SASEGT. CDR3 in DNA: TGTGCCAGCAGTGTAACAGGGGGAGACACCGGGGAGCTGTTTTTT. Translating it yields CASSVTGGDTGELFF.

The rearrangement joins TRBV11-2 to TRBJ2-3, with D possibly being TRBD1 (5 bases). V was cut by 0 bases and J by 2 bases, with 6 bases left in between. The length of the CDR3 is 14 residues. Germline V lookup: CDR1 SGHAT, CDR2 FQNNGV. CDR3 in amino acids: CASSLDGATDTQYF. DNA of the CDR3: TGTGCCAGCAGCTTAGATGGGGCCACAGATACGCAGTATTTT. Drawing the rest from reference TRBV11-2 and TRBJ2-3, the complete variable domain is EAGVAQSPRYKIIEKRQSVAFWCNPISGHATLYWYQQILGQGPKLLIQFQNNGVVDDSQLPKDRFSAERLKGVDSTLKIQPAKLEDSAVYLCASSLDGATDTQYFGPGTRLTVL.

This CDR3 is CASTDRQPLREQYF. The CDR3 coding sequence is TGTGCCAGCACCGATAGACAGCCACTACGCGAGCAGTACTTC. The V gene is TRBV6-1, the J gene TRBJ2-7, with D possibly being TRBD1 (5 bases). The germline V and J ends were trimmed by 7 bases and 6 bases, with 19 bases remaining between them. The V gene's germline CDR1 is MNHNS and CDR2 SASEGT. This CDR3 has 14 residues.

The rearrangement uses TRBV7-6 and TRBJ1-5; D unclear. V was cut by 6 bases and J by 7 bases, with 13 bases left in between. This CDR3 comprises 13 residues. Germline values: CDR1 SGHVS, CDR2 FNYEAQ. The CDR3 DNA follows: TGTGCCAGCAGTTCCCAGGCAGGACAGCCCCAGCATTTT. Translation gives CASSSQAGQPQHF.

This chain joins TRBV7-6 and TRBJ1-6, with a tentative D call TRBD1 (5 bases). CDR1 and CDR2 (germline): SGHVS, FNYEAQ. The V end lost 1 base, the J end lost 6 bases, and 19 bases lay between the germline ends. The CDR3 runs to 18 residues. The DNA for the CDR3 is TGTGCCAGCAGCTTAGTCCCCCCCGGGGGTGGTGGTAATTCACCCCTCCACTTT. It specifies CASSLVPPGGGGNSPLHF.

The V and J genes are TRBV29-1 and TRBJ1-1, with 7 bases identical to TRBD1. Per germline, CDR1 SQVTM and CDR2 ANQGSEA. CDR3 length: 16 residues. Trimming at V came to 3 bases and at J to 5 bases, leaving 15 bases not matched to a gene. The CDR3 region is CSVEGSRGGRGTEAFF. The CDR3 DNA sequence: TGCAGCGTTGAGGGGTCTCGAGGGGGCCGAGGAACTGAAGCTTTCTTT.

This clone was seen only a few times. This chain connects TRBV19 to TRBJ2-2; perhaps TRBD1 as D (6 bases). CDR1 LNHDA and CDR2 SQIVND come from the germline V gene (reference sequence). CDR3 length: 14 amino acids. The V and J ends lost 5 bases and 3 bases respectively, with 10 bases between them. This chain's CDR3 is CASSPGQHTGELFF. In nucleotides, the CDR3 is TGTGCCAGTAGTCCCGGACAGCACACCGGGGAGCTGTTTTTT.

The chain couples TRBV29-1 to TRBJ1-2, with D uncertain. V lost 0 bases and J 8 bases, leaving 13 bases between the germline ends. CDR1 is SQVTM, CDR2 ANQGSEA, per germline. The CDR3 runs to 13 residues. The CDR3 is CSVEEVRPGGYTF. As DNA, the CDR3 is TGCAGCGTTGAAGAAGTACGACCGGGAGGCTACACCTTC.

This clone was detected once. The rearrangement joins TRBV7-9 to TRBJ2-7; the D gene is possibly TRBD2 (5 bases). Looked up from germline, CDR1 is SEHNR and CDR2 is FQNEAQ (reference sequence). Between the trimmed V and J ends, which lost 3 bases and 0 bases, there was a span of 9 bases. The CDR3 sequence is 14 residues long. This chain's CDR3 is CASSLSGLSYEQYF. In nucleotides, the CDR3 is TGTGCCAGCAGCTTGAGCGGCCTCTCCTACGAGCAGTACTTC. Looking up the rest from reference TRBV7-9 and TRBJ2-7 gives the full variable domain: DTGVSQNPRHKITKRGQNVTFRCDPISEHNRLYWYRQTLGQGPEFLTYFQNEAQLEKSRLLSDRFSAERPKGSFSTLEIQRTEQGDSAMYLCASSLSGLSYEQYFGPGTRLTVT.

The chain is built from TRBV7-2 and TRBJ2-1, with TRBD2 identical over 13 bases. The length of the CDR3 is 16 residues. Unmatched junction bases numbered 6, after V lost 5 bases and J lost 5 bases. Germline V gives CDR1 SGHTA, CDR2 FQGNSA. CDR3 in DNA: TGTGCCAGCAGCCTTGCCGGGACTAGCGGGAACAATGAGCAGTTCTTC. Translation: CASSLAGTSGNNEQFF.

Points on this clone: The DNA is left out, because the CDR3 cannot be placed on it with certainty; the CDR3 is given as TCRdb lists it. The chain links TRBV2 to TRBJ2-5; TRBD1 reflects the table's D call only, with no check against the DNA. Both ends counted, the CDR3 spans 14 residues. Looked up from germline, CDR1 is SNHLY and CDR2 is FYNNEI. This chain's CDR3 is CASSVHSGQGTQYF.

The rearrangement links TRBV2 to TRBJ1-2, with D maybe TRBD1 (6 bases). From germline, CDR1 is SNHLY and CDR2 FYNNEI. The V end lost 9 bases, the J end lost 2 bases, and 16 bases lay between the germline ends. The CDR3 has 14 residues. The CDR3 coding sequence is TGTGCCAGTTCCAAGGGGGTTTTGAACTATGGCTACACCTTC. Residues: CASSKGVLNYGYTF.

The chain combines TRBV5-1 with TRBJ1-3; TRBD1 agrees at 7 bases. J was trimmed by 0 bases and V by 4 bases; bases with no gene match: 4. The CDR3 is 15 amino acids. Germline V gene data show CDR1 as SGHRS and CDR2 as YFSETQ. CDR3 amino acids: CASSTGQASGNTIYF. Here the CDR3 DNA reads TGCGCCAGCAGCACCGGACAGGCCTCTGGAAACACCATATATTTT.